This is a list of T cell receptor beta chains from one sample in a study of early T cells in non-severe SARS-CoV-2 infection. TCRdb redid the calling of the 5' RACE reads with MiXCR, one entry per CDR3 protein. The sample carries 70,000 to 95,000 distinct CDR3 sequences, about 14% recorded once. The material sequenced was whole blood. The receptors here all came from an adult who was a healthcare worker with PCR-confirmed SARS-CoV-2 infection or an uninfected control (not recorded which). CDR3s include the opening cysteine and the closing phenylalanine or tryptophan. Fields, in order: D gene, clone size, V gene, J gene, CDR3 DNA, CDR3 protein. D genes are given only for firm matches. Clone size is given for some rows only: seen once, a few or many times, or a class if the clone is expanded.

d_gene: -; abundance: -; v_gene: TRBV20-1; j_gene: TRBJ2-3; CDR3nt: TGCAGTGCTAGACAGGGAAGCACAGATACGCAGTATTTT; CDR3aa: CSARQGSTDTQYF
d_gene: TRBD1; abundance: -; v_gene: TRBV7-7; j_gene: TRBJ2-1; CDR3nt: TGTGCCAGCAGCCCCGGGACAGGGAAGAATGAGCAGTTCTTC; CDR3aa: CASSPGTGKNEQFF
d_gene: -; abundance: few; v_gene: TRBV5-4; j_gene: TRBJ2-3; CDR3nt: TGTGCCAGCAGCTTGGTCGGGCGGATCCGGCGGGGGCCTATCACAGATACGCAGTATTTT; CDR3aa: CASSLVGRIRRGPITDTQYF
d_gene: -; abundance: few; v_gene: TRBV7-2; j_gene: TRBJ1-2; CDR3nt: TGTGCCAGCAGCTTAGAATACAGTTCCGGCTATGGCTACACCTTC; CDR3aa: CASSLEYSSGYGYTF
d_gene: -; abundance: -; v_gene: TRBV18; j_gene: TRBJ2-6; CDR3nt: TGTGCCAGCTCAAGGGCCGGGGCCAACGTCCTGACTTTC; CDR3aa: CASSRAGANVLTF
d_gene: -; abundance: -; v_gene: TRBV29-1; j_gene: TRBJ1-1; CDR3nt: TGCAGCGTTGAGCGTATGCTTGGCGACACTGAAGCTTTCTTT; CDR3aa: CSVERMLGDTEAFF
d_gene: -; abundance: -; v_gene: TRBV7-8; j_gene: TRBJ1-1; CDR3nt: TGTGCCAGCAGCTACATGACAGGCGCAACTCCCATGAACACTGAAGCTTTCTTT; CDR3aa: CASSYMTGATPMNTEAFF
d_gene: TRBD1; abundance: -; v_gene: TRBV5-1; j_gene: TRBJ2-3; CDR3nt: TGCGCCAGCAGCGTGGGACAGGGGGCGCCGGCGGGTACGCAGTATTTT; CDR3aa: CASSVGQGAPAGTQYF
d_gene: TRBD1; abundance: -; v_gene: TRBV11-2; j_gene: TRBJ1-2; CDR3nt: TGTGCCAGCAGCTCCGCCGGGGACAGCAGAGTAAACTATGGCTACACCTTC; CDR3aa: CASSSAGDSRVNYGYTF
d_gene: -; abundance: -; v_gene: TRBV30; j_gene: TRBJ1-1; CDR3nt: TGTGCCTGGAGCGGGCCGCTCCTAGAAGCTTTCTTT; CDR3aa: CAWSGPLLEAFF
d_gene: TRBD1; abundance: few; v_gene: TRBV6-6; j_gene: TRBJ1-3; CDR3nt: TGTGCCAGCAGTTCCTGGAGGACAGGGGATTTCGGAAACACCATATATTTT; CDR3aa: CASSSWRTGDFGNTIYF
d_gene: TRBD2; abundance: -; v_gene: TRBV20-1; j_gene: TRBJ2-2; CDR3nt: TGCAGTGCTAGAGCCACCGGGACTAGCGACAGCACCGGGGAGCTGTTTTTT; CDR3aa: CSARATGTSDSTGELFF
d_gene: -; abundance: many; v_gene: TRBV2; j_gene: TRBJ2-3; CDR3nt: TGTGCCAGCAGTGAACAGGGTACCACAGATACGCAGTATTTT; CDR3aa: CASSEQGTTDTQYF
d_gene: -; abundance: few; v_gene: TRBV29-1; j_gene: TRBJ1-2; CDR3nt: TGCAGCACTAGTATCCTAGGGGTGCAGGAGGTCTATGGCTACACCTTC; CDR3aa: CSTSILGVQEVYGYTF
d_gene: -; abundance: many; v_gene: TRBV11-2; j_gene: TRBJ2-5; CDR3nt: TGTGCCAGCAGCCACGGGGGCGGGAGCCAAGAGACCCAGTACTTC; CDR3aa: CASSHGGGSQETQYF
d_gene: -; abundance: -; v_gene: TRBV5-1; j_gene: TRBJ2-5; CDR3nt: TGCGCCAGCAGCTTGTTGGCTAATAAAGAGACCCAGTACTTC; CDR3aa: CASSLLANKETQYF
d_gene: -; abundance: few; v_gene: TRBV3-1; j_gene: TRBJ2-5; CDR3nt: TGTGCCAGCAGCCAAGATGGAGAGACCCAGTACTTC; CDR3aa: CASSQDGETQYF
d_gene: TRBD2; abundance: few; v_gene: TRBV2; j_gene: TRBJ2-3; CDR3nt: TGTGCCAGCAGTGAAAGACTAGCCCAGACAGATACGCAGTATTTT; CDR3aa: CASSERLAQTDTQYF
d_gene: -; abundance: many; v_gene: TRBV10-1; j_gene: TRBJ2-5; CDR3nt: TGCGCCAGCAGTGAGCCCGGGACCAAAGAGACCCAGTACTTC; CDR3aa: CASSEPGTKETQYF
d_gene: -; abundance: few; v_gene: TRBV27; j_gene: TRBJ2-3; CDR3nt: TGTGCCAGCAGGAGCACAGATACGCAGTATTTT; CDR3aa: CASRSTDTQYF
d_gene: -; abundance: few; v_gene: TRBV20-1; j_gene: TRBJ1-1; CDR3nt: TGCAGTGCTAGAGTCAACAGACAGAACACTGAAGCTTTCTTT; CDR3aa: CSARVNRQNTEAFF
d_gene: -; abundance: few; v_gene: TRBV6-1; j_gene: TRBJ1-2; CDR3nt: TGTGCCAGCAGTGAACAACCAGGGAACCATGGCTACACCTTC; CDR3aa: CASSEQPGNHGYTF
d_gene: -; abundance: -; v_gene: TRBV12-3/TRBV12-4; j_gene: TRBJ2-3; CDR3nt: TGTGCCAGCAGTTTAACTAGGAGAGATACGCAGTATTTT; CDR3aa: CASSLTRRDTQYF
d_gene: TRBD1; abundance: many; v_gene: TRBV7-2; j_gene: TRBJ1-1; CDR3nt: TGTGCCAGCAGCTTGAAAATACGGACAGGGCAGAACACTGAAGCTTTCTTT; CDR3aa: CASSLKIRTGQNTEAFF
d_gene: TRBD2; abundance: -; v_gene: TRBV9; j_gene: TRBJ2-1; CDR3nt: TGTGCCAGCAGCCTACATCACCGGGGGGGTTACAATGAGCAGTTCTTC; CDR3aa: CASSLHHRGGYNEQFF